Following are 10 T cell receptor beta chains from one sample sequenced in a study of blood T cell repertoires in COVID-19. TCRdb keeps only in-frame clones here, not all; method: immunoSEQ multiplex PCR. The sample consists of about 160,000 clones, about 74% of them appearing once. Sequenced material: peripheral blood. The receptors come from a man aged 55 to 70 with acute or convalescent COVID-19.

V usage is TRBV5-1 and J usage is TRBJ2-3, with D perhaps TRBD2 (5 bases). CDR3 length equals 13 residues. Germline V CDR1 and CDR2: SGHRS, YFSETQ. Between the trimmed V and J ends, which lost 4 bases and 2 bases, there was a span of 8 bases. The CDR3 spells CASSGGSTDTQYF. In DNA form, the CDR3 reads TGCGCCAGCAGCGGAGGATCCACAGATACGCAGTATTTT.

The gene calls are TRBV28 and TRBJ2-4, with 11 bases fitting TRBD1. J gave up 12 bases and V 3 bases, and 4 bases lay outside the gene matches. The CDR3 contains 13 residues. Germline CDR1 MDHEN, CDR2 SYDVKM. The CDR3 is CASSLAGQGAQYF. In nucleotides, the CDR3 is TGTGCCAGCAGTTTGGCAGGACAGGGGGCTCAGTACTTC. The complete variable domain, with remaining parts taken from reference TRBV28 and TRBJ2-4, reads DVKVTQSSRYLVKRTGEKVFLECVQDMDHENMFWYRQDPGLGLRLIYFSYDVKMKEKGDIPEGYSVSREKKERFSLILESASTNQTSMYLCASSLAGQGAQYFGAGTRLSVL.

Comments on this clone: This same CDR3 is encoded by further DNA sequences in the sample. The chain has TRBV18 and TRBJ1-1; possibly TRBD1 for D (5 bases). This CDR3 is 13 amino acids long. Germline CDR1 reads KGHSH; CDR2 reads LQKENI. The ends were cut back, 6 bases at V and 2 bases at J, with 10 bases in the middle. The CDR3 loop is CASSQTDNTEAFF. DNA of the CDR3: TGTGCCAGCTCCCAGACAGATAACACTGAAGCTTTCTTT.

This chain links TRBV25-1 with TRBJ1-2; 8 nucleotides line up with TRBD1. The CDR3 contains 13 residues. CDR1 and CDR2 from the germline V gene are MGHDK and SYGVNS. The ends lost 3 bases at V and 5 bases at J; junction bases unmatched: 2. The CDR3 nucleotides read TGTGCCAGCAGTGAGGACAGGGAATATGGCTACACCTTC. This gives the protein CASSEDREYGYTF.

V usage is TRBV29-1 and J usage is TRBJ2-1; the D gene is possibly TRBD1 (5 bases). CDR1 and CDR2 (germline): SQVTM, ANQGSEA. The CDR3 runs to 13 residues. The V and J ends lost 4 bases and 2 bases respectively, with 9 bases between them. The CDR3 is CSVVTDTYNEQFF. CDR3 in DNA: TGCAGCGTTGTGACAGACACCTACAATGAGCAGTTCTTC.

The V gene is TRBV27, the J gene TRBJ1-6; D perhaps matches TRBD1 (5 bases). This CDR3 spans 17 amino acids. Looked up from germline, CDR1 is MNHEY and CDR2 is SMNVEV (reference sequence). Trimming removed 5 bases from V and 0 bases from J, with 14 bases in between. CDR3 amino acids: CASSAWGGSSYNSPLHF. DNA of the CDR3: TGTGCCAGCAGTGCCTGGGGCGGTAGCTCCTATAATTCACCCCTCCACTTT.

The chain is built from TRBV7-2 and TRBJ2-7; D call uncertain. The CDR3 extends over 13 amino acids. Germline lookup yields CDR1 SGHTA and CDR2 FQGNSA. The V gene lost 6 bases and the J gene lost 0 bases, with 9 bases spanning the gap. The CDR3 spells CASRSASSYEQYF. As DNA, the CDR3 is TGTGCCAGCAGGTCCGCCAGCTCCTACGAGCAGTACTTC.

This clone showed up just a few times. This rearrangement joins TRBV4-1 to TRBJ1-2; a weak D match, TRBD1 (5 bases). V was trimmed by 0 bases and J by 7 bases, leaving 18 bases between them. Germline CDR1 is MGHRA and CDR2 is YSYEKL. This CDR3 is 16 amino acids long. The CDR3 loop reads CASSQEAKGRALGYTF. CDR3 in DNA: TGCGCCAGCAGCCAAGAAGCAAAGGGCAGGGCTCTTGGCTACACCTTC.

A few counts support this clone. The chain employs TRBV7-9 and TRBJ1-1; tentatively, D is TRBD1 (5 bases). V was cut by 2 bases and J by 6 bases, with 7 bases left in between. The CDR3 runs to 12 residues. Germline V lookup: CDR1 SEHNR, CDR2 FQNEAQ (reference sequence). The chain's CDR3 is CASSLWGAEAFF. In DNA, the CDR3 is TGTGCCAGCAGCTTATGGGGGGCTGAAGCTTTCTTT.

The chain has TRBV9 and TRBJ1-1; D unclear. CDR3 length: 13 amino acids. Germline values: CDR1 SGDLS, CDR2 YYNGEE. V was trimmed by 0 bases and J by 2 bases, leaving 5 bases between them. The chain's CDR3 is CASSVGANTEAFF. In DNA form, the CDR3 reads TGTGCCAGCAGCGTAGGGGCTAACACTGAAGCTTTCTTT.